One sample yielded the 2 T cell receptor beta chains listed below, sequenced in a study of blood T cells in healthy people across ages. For the second PCR, which ran for about 7 to 12 cycles, a sample-barcoded 5' primer and a J-beta primer mix were used. TCRdb reprocessed the 5' RACE reads via MiXCR and lists one record per CDR3 protein. The data contain about 620,000 distinct CDR3 sequences, about 51% of them singletons. Material for sequencing was blood. These receptors all come from an elderly woman in good health.

This clonotype was recorded many times. This sequence joins TRBV7-9 and TRBJ1-2; D unresolved. The CDR3 is 14 amino acids. The germline V and J ends were trimmed by 1 base and 5 bases, with 11 bases remaining between them. Germline V lookup: CDR1 SEHNR, CDR2 FQNEAQ (reference sequence). CDR3: CASSLDSGDYGYTF. The DNA for the CDR3 is TGTGCCAGCAGCTTAGATTCCGGGGATTATGGCTACACCTTC.

The chain uses TRBV5-4 and TRBJ2-3; 8 bases are shared with TRBD1. This CDR3 comprises 16 residues. Trimming took 1 base from V and 2 from J; bases not matched to a gene: 6. Germline CDR1 SGHNT, CDR2 YYREEE (reference sequence). Here the CDR3 reads CASSLYGTGPTDTQYF. The CDR3, as DNA: TGTGCCAGCAGCTTGTATGGGACAGGCCCCACAGATACGCAGTATTTT.